The 5 T cell receptor beta chains given below trace back to one sample, sequenced in a study of monozygotic twins with inflammatory bowel disease. Following a re-call of the 5' RACE reads, TCRdb has one entry per CDR3 protein and lacks DNA. This sample's table has around 370,000 distinct CDR3 sequences. The specimen sequenced was blood. Source of these receptors: a human donor with ulcerative colitis or Crohn's disease, or a healthy co-twin of an affected twin (not recorded which).

The chain uses TRBV5-1 and TRBJ2-7; checking the TCRdb D call of TRBD2 is not possible without DNA. Germline CDR1 is SGHRS and CDR2 is YFSETQ. This CDR3 is 16 amino acids long. The CDR3 reads CASGATRLAGAVEQYF.

The V gene is TRBV12-3 or TRBV12-4, the J gene TRBJ1-1; TCRdb selects TRBD1, and the lack of DNA leaves this call unchecked. The CDR3 is 17 residues long. The CDR3 loop reads CPSSFEQGANEDTEAFF.

This sequence joins TRBV7-2 and TRBJ1-3; without DNA, the TCRdb call of TRBD1 cannot be checked. Germline assignment: CDR1 SGHTA and CDR2 FQGNSA. The CDR3 is 15 residues long. Here the CDR3 reads CASSSGQFGLNTIYF.

The V and J genes are TRBV4-3 and TRBJ2-1; TCRdb picks TRBD2, but there is no DNA to check that call. Germline V CDR1 and CDR2: LGHNA, YSLEER. There are 16 residues in the CDR3. The CDR3 is CASSHGNLAGANEQFF.

This chain connects TRBV15 to TRBJ2-7; with no DNA, the TCRdb D assignment of TRBD2 cannot be verified. This CDR3 comprises 14 residues. CDR1 is LNHNV, CDR2 YYDKDF, per germline (reference sequence). CDR3 sequence reads: CATSRGRPSLEQYF.